This T cell receptor beta chain was observed in a study of CD8 T cells in Susac syndrome. The RNA, 0.5 to 1 ug, was put through reverse transcription using random hexamers. Amplification of the TCR beta CDR3 was carried out by immunoSEQ multiplex PCR, which spanned a total of 54 Vbeta and 13 Jbeta segments. MiXCR was run by TCRdb on the immunoSEQ multiplex PCR reads, yielding one entry per CDR3 protein. The sample gives approximately 150,000 distinct CDR3 sequences, approximately 90% of which show up once; 0.065% to 0.1% is in the top ten. TCR beta from blood CD8+ and CD4+ T cells was sequenced. The CDR3 length is 14 residues. Deletions cut 5 bases from V and 2 bases from J, with 12 bases between. Per germline, CDR1 SGHVS and CDR2 FNYEAQ.

This receptor was taken from a human donor in good health. The sample comprised CD4+ T cells from PBMCs. The gene calls are TRBV7-6 and TRBJ2-5; D gene uncertain. CDR3 amino acids: CASSASDFQETQYF. The CDR3, as DNA: TGTGCCAGCAGCGCGAGCGATTTTCAAGAGACCCAGTACTTC.